The 18 T cell receptor beta chains given below trace back to one sample, sequenced in a study of blood T cell repertoires in COVID-19. The method was immunoSEQ multiplex PCR; TCRdb's version includes in-frame clones alone and lacks a portion of them. Altogether roughly 140,000 clones are present, roughly four fifths being singletons, with the ten largest covering roughly 10%. Input material: peripheral blood. These TCRs come from a woman aged 80 or older in a cohort sampled during active or convalescent COVID-19.

The gene calls are TRBV7-2 and TRBJ2-3; D may be TRBD1 (5 bases). Germline loops: CDR1 SGHTA, CDR2 FQGNSA. Trimming stripped 2 bases from V and 5 bases from J, with 11 bases between. The CDR3 runs to 14 residues. The CDR3: CASSLPGLEDTQYF. In DNA form, the CDR3 reads TGTGCCAGCAGCTTACCAGGGTTAGAAGATACGCAGTATTTT.

CDR3 in DNA: TGTGCCAGCGGGGGGGCCGGAGATACGCAGTATTTT. Translated, it gives CASGGAGDTQYF. The chain uses TRBV11-2 and TRBJ2-3, with D maybe TRBD2 (7 bases). Germline assignment: CDR1 SGHAT and CDR2 FQNNGV. V was pared by 8 bases and J by 5 bases, with 11 bases between. This CDR3 is built from 12 residues. Looking up the rest from reference TRBV11-2 and TRBJ2-3 gives the full variable domain: EAGVAQSPRYKIIEKRQSVAFWCNPISGHATLYWYQQILGQGPKLLIQFQNNGVVDDSQLPKDRFSAERLKGVDSTLKIQPAKLEDSAVYLCASGGAGDTQYFGPGTRLTVL.

J is TRBJ1-5 and V is TRBV6-6; the match to TRBD1 covers 9 bases. The CDR3 is 14 amino acids. V lost 6 bases, J lost 0 bases, and 0 bases stayed unmatched. Looked up from germline, CDR1 is MNHNY and CDR2 is SVGAGI (reference sequence). The CDR3 protein is CASRGQGSNQPQHF. CDR3 coding DNA: TGTGCCAGCAGGGGACAGGGTAGCAATCAGCCCCAGCATTTT.

The sample holds one count of this clone. J is TRBJ2-5 and V is TRBV27; 11 nucleotides line up with TRBD2. CDR1 MNHEY and CDR2 SMNVEV come from the germline V gene (reference sequence). The CDR3 has 17 residues. The V and J ends lost 6 bases and 2 bases, in that order; junction bases with no gene match: 11. The CDR3 sequence is CASSSTFGTSGQETQYF. The CDR3 bases are TGTGCCAGCAGCTCCACCTTCGGGACTAGCGGACAAGAGACCCAGTACTTC.

This clone has just one count. The V and J genes are TRBV7-8 and TRBJ2-5; D is ambiguous. The CDR3 is made up of 12 amino acids. Trimming took 5 bases from V and 5 from J, leaving 9 bases between them. Germline CDR1 and CDR2: SGHVS and FQNEAQ. CDR3 protein: CASSPFRETQYF. The CDR3 nucleotides read TGTGCCAGCAGCCCCTTTCGGGAGACCCAGTACTTC.

The chain couples TRBV5-1 to TRBJ2-7; the match to TRBD1 covers 7 bases. CDR3 length: 14 residues. CDR1 and CDR2 (germline): SGHRS, YFSETQ. J lost 2 bases, V lost 4 bases, and 6 bases had no gene match. The CDR3 here is CASSPGTVTYEQYF. CDR3 sequence (DNA): TGCGCCAGCAGCCCCGGGACAGTTACCTACGAGCAGTACTTC. Drawing the rest from reference TRBV5-1 and TRBJ2-7, the complete variable domain is KAGVTQTPRYLIKTRGQQVTLSCSPISGHRSVSWYQQTPGQGLQFLFEYFSETQRNKGNFPGRFSGRQFSNSRSEMNVSTLELGDSALYLCASSPGTVTYEQYFGPGTRLTVT.

The chain has TRBV6-4 and TRBJ2-1; 10 bases line up with TRBD1. Trimming took 3 bases from V and 10 from J; bases not matched to a gene: 12. CDR1 and CDR2 (germline): MRHNA, SNTAGT. The CDR3 extends over 16 amino acids. This CDR3 reads CASSDQPGQGNGEQFF. The CDR3, as DNA: TGTGCCAGCAGTGATCAACCGGGACAGGGGAATGGGGAGCAGTTCTTC.

There are a few counts of this clone. The rearrangement uses TRBV19 and TRBJ1-6; D perhaps matches TRBD1 (5 bases). The CDR3 covers 14 residues. The germline V and J ends were trimmed by 3 bases and 8 bases, with 11 bases remaining between them. CDR1 is LNHDA, CDR2 SQIVND, per germline (reference sequence). This CDR3 is CASSMLTVYSPLHF. The CDR3 DNA follows: TGTGCCAGTAGTATGCTGACAGTATATTCACCCCTCCACTTT.

This clone was seen more than once but under ten times. V and J are TRBV19 and TRBJ1-5; D ambiguous. The CDR3 spans 18 residues. V lost 4 bases, J lost 0 bases, and 19 bases lay in between. The V gene's germline CDR1 is LNHDA and CDR2 SQIVND (reference sequence). CDR3 DNA: TGTGCCAGTAGTACGAGAGACAAGCCCCCATATAGCAATCAGCCCCAGCATTTT. Its protein is CASSTRDKPPYSNQPQHF.

This chain uses TRBV6-6 with TRBJ1-3; D call uncertain. The CDR3 sequence is 15 residues long. V dropped 6 bases and J dropped 1 base, with 13 bases sitting between them. Looked up from germline, CDR1 is MNHNY and CDR2 is SVGAGI (reference sequence). The CDR3 nucleotides read TGTGCCAGCAGAGGGAGTGTAACTTCTGGAAACACCATATATTTT. This sequence encodes CASRGSVTSGNTIYF.

The CDR3 spells CASSSTGGVGYGYTF. Written as DNA, the CDR3 is TGTGCCAGCAGCTCCACAGGGGGCGTAGGCTATGGCTACACCTTC. The chain employs TRBV6-5 and TRBJ1-2; 9 bases are a match to TRBD1. The J segment lost 4 bases and the V segment lost 6 bases, leaving 9 bases of the junction unmatched. This CDR3 has 15 residues. CDR1 and CDR2 (germline): MNHEY, SVGAGI.

The chain recombines TRBV7-9 with TRBJ1-1; D is unresolved. Looked up from germline, CDR1 is SEHNR and CDR2 is FQNEAQ (reference sequence). V was trimmed by 5 bases and J by 0 bases, leaving 16 bases between them. CDR3 size: 16 residues. The CDR3 sequence: CASSTKLTAMNTEAFF. The CDR3 region has the DNA TGTGCCAGCAGCACGAAGCTTACAGCCATGAACACTGAAGCTTTCTTT.

This sequence joins TRBV19 and TRBJ1-2, with 7 nucleotides matching TRBD1. This CDR3 comprises 14 residues. V lost 10 bases, J lost 4 bases, and 12 bases stayed unmatched. The V gene's germline CDR1 is LNHDA and CDR2 SQIVND (reference sequence). In DNA, the CDR3 is TGTGCCACCCACCGACAGGGAGGCCCCTATGGCTACACCTTC. Amino acid sequence: CATHRQGGPYGYTF.

V is TRBV20-1 and J is TRBJ2-2; D possibly corresponds to TRBD1 (6 bases). V gave up 3 bases and J gave up 4 bases, with 9 bases separating them. The germline V gene has CDR1 DFQATT and CDR2 SNEGSKA (reference sequence). This CDR3 has 13 residues. CDR3 DNA: TGCAGTGCTAGTAACAGGGTCACCGGGGAGCTGTTTTTT. Its protein is CSASNRVTGELFF.

The genes are TRBV9 and TRBJ2-1; D possibly corresponds to TRBD2 (6 bases). The length of the CDR3 is 15 residues. The V end was cut by 3 bases, the J end by 5 bases, with 15 bases between. Looked up from germline, CDR1 is SGDLS and CDR2 is YYNGEE. The CDR3 nucleotides are TGTGCCAGCAGCGCCAGCGGGCGGGCGAACAATGAGCAGTTCTTC. Protein product: CASSASGRANNEQFF.

The J gene is TRBJ1-1, the V gene TRBV4-1, with D unclear. There are 15 residues in the CDR3. Trimming left V 4 bases short and J 0 bases short, with 12 bases between. The V gene's germline CDR1 is MGHRA and CDR2 YSYEKL. CDR3 protein: CASSRSRNMNTEAFF. For the CDR3, the DNA is TGCGCCAGCAGCCGCTCCAGGAATATGAACACTGAAGCTTTCTTT.

The chain carries TRBV19 and TRBJ2-1; D is undetermined. The CDR3 consists of 15 residues. CDR1 and CDR2 from the germline V gene are LNHDA and SQIVND (reference sequence). V gave up 7 bases and J gave up 9 bases, with 22 bases separating them. CDR3 DNA sequence: TGTGCCAGTACCGATATCCCGGCTAGATCAAGTGAGCAGTTCTTC. It yields the protein CASTDIPARSSEQFF.

This chain links TRBV29-1 with TRBJ1-1; 8 bases match TRBD1. The V gene end was trimmed by 5 bases and the J gene end by 1 base; junction bases not matched to a gene: 9. The V gene's germline CDR1 is SQVTM and CDR2 ANQGSEA. This CDR3 region has 15 residues. The CDR3 is CSVRPDRASNTEAFF. The CDR3 bases are TGCAGCGTTAGACCGGACAGGGCCTCGAACACTGAAGCTTTCTTT.